The 20 T cell receptor beta chains below come from one sample, sequenced in a study of T cell changes during pregnancy in multiple sclerosis. The table came from immunoSEQ multiplex PCR; TCRdb's copy has only in-frame clones and leaves some out. The sample consists of over 80,000 clones, about nine tenths of them appearing once. Material: peripheral blood, obtained in the second trimester of pregnancy. Source of these receptors: a female donor in good health, enrolled as a control in a pregnancy study.

The chain uses TRBV19 and TRBJ2-7; weak D call: TRBD2 (6 bases). Germline V CDR1 and CDR2: LNHDA, SQIVND (reference sequence). The CDR3 consists of 15 residues. V lost 7 bases, J lost 4 bases, and 20 bases lay in between. Here the CDR3 reads CASNAGTDLRYEQYF. CDR3 bases: TGTGCCAGTAACGCAGGGACTGATTTACGGTACGAGCAGTACTTC. Looking up the rest from reference TRBV19 and TRBJ2-7 gives the full variable domain: DGGITQSPKYLFRKEGQNVTLSCEQNLNHDAMYWYRQDPGQGLRLIYYSQIVNDFQKGDIAEGYSVSREKKESFPLTVTSAQKNPTAFYLCASNAGTDLRYEQYFGPGTRLTVT.

The chain employs TRBV4-1 and TRBJ2-1; 12 bases align to TRBD2. The CDR3 has 16 residues. Germline V gene lookup returns CDR1 MGHRA and CDR2 YSYEKL. Trimming removed 3 bases from V and 4 bases from J; junction bases left unmatched: 4. The CDR3 coding sequence is TGCGCCAGCAGCCAGGAGGGACTAGCGGGTTACAATGAGCAGTTCTTC. Amino acids: CASSQEGLAGYNEQFF.

The gene calls are TRBV29-1 and TRBJ2-3, with 10 bases lining up with TRBD2. Germline assignment: CDR1 SQVTM and CDR2 ANQGSEA. This CDR3 comprises 14 residues. After removal of 3 bases from V and 2 bases from J, the junction contained 2 bases not matched to a gene. Here the CDR3 reads CSVDSGRTTDTQYF. DNA for the CDR3: TGCAGCGTTGATAGCGGGAGGACCACAGATACGCAGTATTTT.

The genes are TRBV15 and TRBJ2-3; 8 positions match TRBD2. V shed 8 bases and J 4 bases; nucleotides not matched to a gene: 8. This CDR3 comprises 14 residues. Germline V CDR1 and CDR2: LNHNV, YYDKDF (reference sequence). The CDR3 loop is CATLKRESSDTQYF. Here the CDR3 DNA reads TGTGCCACCCTGAAGCGGGAGTCGTCAGATACGCAGTATTTT.

The rearrangement uses TRBV6-5 and TRBJ1-1; possibly TRBD1 for D (6 bases). V lost 0 bases, J lost 6 bases, and 17 bases lay in between. This CDR3 has 16 residues. Germline V gives CDR1 MNHEY, CDR2 SVGAGI. CDR3 region: CASSYSRGRGYPEAFF. The CDR3 bases are TGTGCCAGCAGTTACTCGAGGGGCAGGGGTTATCCTGAAGCTTTCTTT.

This chain links TRBV18 with TRBJ1-2; D is possibly TRBD1 (6 bases). The CDR3 contains 15 residues. V shed 3 bases and J shed 14 bases, with 25 bases lying between them. CDR1 and CDR2 from the germline V gene are KGHSH and LQKENI. CDR3 sequence reads: CASSPRDTTQYGRTF. DNA for the CDR3: TGTGCCAGCTCACCCCGGGACACCACTCAGTATGGTAGGACCTTC.

This clone was picked up a small number of times. The rearrangement links TRBV6-6 to TRBJ2-1; 8 nucleotides agree with TRBD1. V lost 4 bases to trimming and J lost 3 bases; unmatched junction nucleotides: 5. This CDR3 comprises 15 residues. Germline values: CDR1 MNHNY, CDR2 SVGAGI (reference sequence). This chain's CDR3 is CASSSRGQGYNEQFF. DNA for the CDR3: TGTGCCAGCAGTTCCAGGGGGCAAGGCTACAATGAGCAGTTCTTC.

This sequence joins TRBV4-2 and TRBJ1-2; 9 bases fit TRBD1. The CDR3 runs 14 residues. Losses at the gene ends were 0 bases for V and 6 bases for J; bases not matched to a gene: 2. The germline V gene has CDR1 LGHNA and CDR2 YNFKEQ. The CDR3 is CASSQEWTGDGYTF. CDR3 DNA: TGTGCCAGCAGCCAAGAGTGGACAGGGGATGGCTACACCTTC.

In nucleotides, the CDR3 is TGTGCCAGCAGCCCGAGGGGGGGGCGGGGGGTCCGGAACACTGAAGCTTTCTTT. Its protein is CASSPRGGRGVRNTEAFF. The V call is TRBV28, the J call TRBJ1-1; TRBD1 is a possible D gene (6 bases). CDR3 length: 18 amino acids. CDR1 MDHEN and CDR2 SYDVKM come from the germline V gene. Trimming pared 6 bases from V and 1 base from J, leaving 24 bases between. Drawing the rest from reference TRBV28 and TRBJ1-1, the complete variable domain is DVKVTQSSRYLVKRTGEKVFLECVQDMDHENMFWYRQDPGLGLRLIYFSYDVKMKEKGDIPEGYSVSREKKERFSLILESASTNQTSMYLCASSPRGGRGVRNTEAFFGQGTRLTVV.

V and J are TRBV5-4 and TRBJ1-2; D gene uncertain. CDR1 and CDR2 from the germline V gene are SGHNT and YYREEE (reference sequence). Trimming stripped 4 bases from V and 5 bases from J, with 12 bases between. This CDR3 has 13 residues. The CDR3 region has the DNA TGTGCCAGCAGCCCCCGCCGGGAATATGGCTACACCTTC. Its translation: CASSPRREYGYTF.

The chain recombines TRBV7-2 with TRBJ1-5, with D perhaps TRBD1 (6 bases). This CDR3 contains 14 residues. CDR1 SGHTA and CDR2 FQGNSA come from the germline V gene. Trimming left V 4 bases short and J 3 bases short, with 10 bases between. CDR3 sequence (DNA): TGTGCCAGCAGCTATGGGGGCCACAATCAGCCCCAGCATTTT. Amino acids: CASSYGGHNQPQHF.

The chain joins TRBV5-1 to TRBJ2-7; no firm D call. The CDR3 has 11 residues. V was cut by 3 bases and J by 4 bases, with 5 bases left in between. Per germline, CDR1 SGHRS and CDR2 YFSETQ. CDR3 protein: CASSSQYEQYF. CDR3 DNA: TGCGCCAGCAGCTCGCAGTACGAGCAGTACTTC.

The chain uses TRBV6-5 and TRBJ2-3; D might be TRBD2 (6 bases). Germline loops: CDR1 MNHEY, CDR2 SVGAGI. The CDR3 is 14 residues long. V was trimmed by 6 bases and J by 3 bases, leaving 13 bases between them. DNA of the CDR3: TGTGCCAGCAGCCTCGGGGGTGGAACAGATACGCAGTATTTT. Translation: CASSLGGGTDTQYF.

The sample holds a few counts of this clone. V usage is TRBV5-6 and J usage is TRBJ1-6; D is unclear. This CDR3 is built from 12 residues. Trimming removed 2 bases at V and 14 bases at J, with 11 bases between. Per the germline V gene, CDR1 is SGHDT and CDR2 is YYEEEE. CDR3 residues: CASSLPTQALHF. The CDR3, as DNA: TGTGCCAGCAGCTTACCTACGCAGGCCCTCCACTTT.

CDR3 coding DNA: TGTGCCAGCAGCTCAAACAGGGCCCCCTACGAGCAGTACTTC. Its protein product is CASSSNRAPYEQYF. This rearrangement joins TRBV6-5 to TRBJ2-7; perhaps TRBD1 as D (6 bases). Looked up from germline, CDR1 is MNHEY and CDR2 is SVGAGI. Trimming pared 6 bases from V and 2 bases from J, leaving 14 bases between. This CDR3 is built from 14 residues.

The genes are TRBV28 and TRBJ1-1, with 10 bases identical to TRBD1. The CDR3 is 16 amino acids. In germline, CDR1 is MDHEN, CDR2 SYDVKM. V dropped 2 bases and J dropped 0; count of bases not matched to a gene: 3. The CDR3 here is CASSLGTGVMNTEAFF. CDR3 coding DNA: TGTGCCAGCAGTTTAGGGACAGGGGTAATGAACACTGAAGCTTTCTTT.

This clone is a singleton in its sample. J is TRBJ2-3 and V is TRBV7-2; D remains ambiguous. Trimming took 4 bases from V and 9 from J, leaving 11 bases between them. Per germline, CDR1 SGHTA and CDR2 FQGNSA. The CDR3 runs 12 residues. The CDR3 is CASSSTRATQYF. Here the CDR3 DNA reads TGTGCCAGCAGCTCAACTCGTGCAACGCAGTATTTT.

The chain links TRBV7-2 to TRBJ2-5, with D perhaps matching TRBD1 (6 bases). The CDR3 covers 14 residues. Trimming left V 7 bases short and J 0 bases short, with 12 bases between. Germline CDR1 is SGHTA and CDR2 is FQGNSA. CDR3: CASKGHPYQETQYF. The CDR3 coding sequence is TGTGCCAGCAAGGGACACCCGTACCAAGAGACCCAGTACTTC.

The CDR3 nucleotides read TGTGCCAGTAGTATAGCCGATTTTCCCTACTTATACAATGAGCAGTTCTTC. Amino acids: CASSIADFPYLYNEQFF. The chain recombines TRBV19 with TRBJ2-1; D call uncertain. The CDR3 runs to 17 residues. Per germline, CDR1 LNHDA and CDR2 SQIVND (reference sequence). The V and J ends lost 1 base and 4 bases respectively, with 17 bases between them.

This sequence joins TRBV5-1 and TRBJ1-6; 10 positions match TRBD1. The CDR3 loop spans 16 amino acids. V lost 1 base to trimming and J lost 7 bases; unmatched junction nucleotides: 5. Per germline, CDR1 SGHRS and CDR2 YFSETQ. The DNA for the CDR3 is TGCGCCAGCAGCTTGCTATCGGACAGGGGGAATTCACCCCTCCACTTT. This codes for CASSLLSDRGNSPLHF.